The 19 T cell receptor beta chains below were found in one sample sequenced in a study of blood T cell repertoires in COVID-19. This table comes from immunoSEQ multiplex PCR, and its TCRdb copy is limited to in-frame clones, with some not included. The sample has 270,000 or so clones; roughly 86% are singletons. Source material: peripheral blood. These receptors were obtained from a man aged 40-50 years with active or convalescent COVID-19.

The chain has TRBV3-1 (or the pseudogene TRBV3-2) and TRBJ1-2; perhaps TRBD1 as D (5 bases). This CDR3 is 15 amino acids long. Trimming removed 5 bases from V and 2 bases from J, with 15 bases in between. Germline CDR1 and CDR2: LGHDT and YNNKEL (reference sequence). This CDR3 is CASSDRQGQNYGYTF. In DNA, the CDR3 is TGTGCCAGCAGCGACCGGCAGGGTCAGAACTATGGCTACACCTTC.

The J gene is TRBJ2-5, the V gene TRBV5-1; tentatively, D is TRBD1 (6 bases). Germline CDR1 is SGHRS and CDR2 is YFSETQ. The CDR3 loop spans 14 amino acids. Trimming left V 4 bases short and J 5 bases short, with 15 bases between. The CDR3 region has the DNA TGCGCCAGCAGCCTGATGGGGGCTTTGGAGACCCAGTACTTC. Its translation is CASSLMGALETQYF.

This clone was seen a handful of times. J is TRBJ2-2 and V is TRBV7-9; TRBD2 is a possible D gene (5 bases). Germline CDR1 reads SEHNR; CDR2 reads FQNEAQ (reference sequence). The CDR3 runs to 15 residues. Trimming shortened V by 4 bases and J by 0 bases, and 9 bases separated the two germline ends. The CDR3 region has the DNA TGTGCCAGCAGCTCGACACTAGCGAACACCGGGGAGCTGTTTTTT. It encodes CASSSTLANTGELFF.

This chain joins TRBV28 and TRBJ2-1, with 8 bases identical to TRBD1. The CDR3 length is 15 residues. With 6 bases clipped from V and 8 bases from J, the junction kept 12 bases outside the gene matches. Germline CDR1 and CDR2: MDHEN and SYDVKM. CDR3 sequence: CASSNPGGAGDEQFF. CDR3 nucleotide sequence: TGTGCCAGCAGCAACCCAGGGGGCGCCGGCGATGAGCAGTTCTTC.

V usage is TRBV7-6 and J usage is TRBJ2-1; D remains ambiguous. Trimming stripped 1 base from V and 4 bases from J, with 11 bases between. This CDR3 region has 15 residues. Germline V gene sequence: CDR1 SGHVS, CDR2 FNYEAQ. CDR3 sequence: CASSLVRPGYNEQFF. The DNA for the CDR3 is TGTGCCAGCAGCTTAGTTCGACCAGGTTACAATGAGCAGTTCTTC.

V gene TRBV18 combines with J gene TRBJ1-4; 9 bases fit TRBD1. The germline CDR1 and CDR2 sequences are KGHSH and LQKENI. This CDR3 region has 18 residues. The trim removed 4 bases at V and 0 bases at J, leaving 9 bases unmatched. The CDR3 is CASSLNSDRGSTNEKLFF. DNA for the CDR3: TGTGCCAGCTCACTCAATTCCGACAGGGGGTCAACTAATGAAAAACTGTTTTTT. Drawing the rest from reference TRBV18 and TRBJ1-4, the complete variable domain is NAGVMQNPRHLVRRRGQEARLRCSPMKGHSHVYWYRQLPEEGLKFMVYLQKENIIDESGMPKERFSAEFPKEGPSILRIQQVVRGDSAAYFCASSLNSDRGSTNEKLFFGSGTQLSVL.

The chain has TRBV28 and TRBJ1-5; unclear D gene. The CDR3 extends over 16 amino acids. V dropped 5 bases and J dropped 0 bases, with 14 bases sitting between them. Germline V lookup: CDR1 MDHEN, CDR2 SYDVKM. The CDR3 sequence is CASSPLTGNSNQPQHF. CDR3 sequence (DNA): TGTGCCAGCAGTCCCCTGACTGGAAATAGCAATCAGCCCCAGCATTTT.

On this clone itself: The junction departs from germline at one end; a sequencing error may be responsible. The chain carries TRBV25-1 and TRBJ2-3; 8 positions agree with TRBD2. Germline CDR1 is MGHDK and CDR2 is SYGVNS. The CDR3 spans 12 residues. DNA of the CDR3: TGTGCCAGCAGTATTTCTAACGGGAGGGCCCATTTT. It codes for CASSISNGRAHF.

The V and J genes are TRBV28 and TRBJ2-7; 11 nucleotides match TRBD1. The CDR3 spans 14 residues. CDR1 and CDR2 from the germline V gene are MDHEN and SYDVKM. With 6 bases clipped from V and 3 bases from J, the junction kept 4 bases outside the gene matches. The CDR3 DNA is TGTGCCAGCAGCCGTGGGACAGGGGGCTACGAGCAGTACTTC. Translation: CASSRGTGGYEQYF.

This chain connects TRBV2 to TRBJ2-7; D uncertain. Per germline, CDR1 SNHLY and CDR2 FYNNEI. The germline V and J ends were trimmed by 5 bases and 4 bases, with 12 bases remaining between them. The CDR3 is made up of 13 amino acids. This CDR3 reads CASSQTTEYEQYF. In nucleotides, the CDR3 is TGTGCCAGCAGTCAGACGACTGAATACGAGCAGTACTTC.

The V call is TRBV10-2, the J call TRBJ1-2, with TRBD1 matching over 7 bases. Germline lookup yields CDR1 WSHSY and CDR2 SAAADI. The CDR3 runs to 16 residues. Trimming took 3 bases from V and 4 from J; bases not matched to a gene: 11. This CDR3 reads CASSDIPMTGSYGYTF. CDR3 in DNA: TGCGCCAGCAGTGACATCCCGATGACAGGGAGCTATGGCTACACCTTC.

The chain combines TRBV5-4 with TRBJ1-2; 7 bases match TRBD1. This CDR3 is built from 15 residues. In germline, CDR1 is SGHNT, CDR2 YYREEE (reference sequence). Germline trimming cut 4 bases from V and 2 bases from J; bases unmatched to any gene: 8. CDR3 bases: TGTGCCAGCAGCGAGGGGGACAGCGCCAACTATGGCTACACCTTC. Protein sequence: CASSEGDSANYGYTF. Using reference TRBV5-4 and TRBJ1-2 for the parts outside the CDR3, the full variable domain is ETGVTQSPTHLIKTRGQQVTLRCSSQSGHNTVSWYQQALGQGPQFIFQYYREEENGRGNFPPRFSGLQFPNYSSELNVNALELDDSALYLCASSEGDSANYGYTFGSGTRLTVV.

This chain connects TRBV29-1 to TRBJ2-7, with 9 nucleotides matching TRBD1. CDR1 is SQVTM, CDR2 ANQGSEA, per germline. J gave up 3 bases and V 1 base, and 7 bases lay outside the gene matches. This CDR3 is 15 amino acids long. The CDR3 DNA sequence: TGCAGCGTTGAAGTTGGGGACAGGGTCCTCTACGAGCAGTACTTC. Translation gives CSVEVGDRVLYEQYF.

This clone was seen at least ten times. The J gene is TRBJ1-3, the V gene TRBV9; no firm D call. Between the trimmed V and J ends, which lost 4 bases and 1 base, there was a span of 9 bases. The CDR3 sequence is 14 residues long. Germline V CDR1 and CDR2: SGDLS, YYNGEE. In nucleotides, the CDR3 is TGTGCCAGCAGCCGGTGGGCTTCTGGAAACACCATATATTTT. Translated, it gives CASSRWASGNTIYF.

The chain couples TRBV7-9 to TRBJ2-3, with D tentatively TRBD2 (5 bases). CDR1 is SEHNR, CDR2 FQNEAQ, per germline (reference sequence). CDR3 length equals 13 residues. The V and J ends lost 11 bases and 6 bases respectively, with 18 bases between them. The CDR3 loop reads CAAASGGSDTQYF. The CDR3, as DNA: TGTGCCGCCGCCTCAGGAGGTTCCGATACGCAGTATTTT.

The chain is built from TRBV3-1 (or the pseudogene TRBV3-2) and TRBJ2-4, with D possibly being TRBD1 (6 bases). The ends were cut back, 4 bases at V and 9 bases at J, with 10 bases in the middle. CDR1 and CDR2 from the germline V gene are LGHDT and YNNKEL (reference sequence). This CDR3 has 12 residues. CDR3 in amino acids: CASSLGQTIQYF. In DNA form, the CDR3 reads TGTGCCAGCAGCCTCGGACAGACCATTCAGTACTTC.

On this clone: At one end the junction does not follow the germline gene, possibly because of a read error. This chain connects TRBV29-1 to TRBJ2-7; TRBD2 might be the D (6 bases). CDR1 is SQVTM and CDR2 is ANQGSEA in the germline V gene. There are 14 residues in the CDR3. The CDR3 coding sequence is TGCAACGTTCACTGGGACTTTCCCCCCTACGAGCAGTACTTC. Residues: CNVHWDFPPYEQYF.

V gene TRBV5-1 combines with J gene TRBJ1-4; D might be TRBD1 (5 bases). CDR1 is SGHRS, CDR2 YFSETQ, per germline. The CDR3 has 16 residues. V was cut by 4 bases and J by 6 bases, with 19 bases left in between. The CDR3 loop is CASSLPQTDRDEKLFF. The CDR3 DNA is TGCGCCAGCAGCCTGCCCCAGACAGATCGAGATGAAAAACTGTTTTTT.

The J gene is TRBJ1-1, the V gene TRBV19; D ambiguous. This CDR3 is built from 13 residues. The germline V gene has CDR1 LNHDA and CDR2 SQIVND (reference sequence). The germline V and J ends were trimmed by 5 bases and 8 bases, with 15 bases remaining between them. Here the CDR3 reads CASSAHQVGEAFF. The CDR3 region has the DNA TGTGCCAGTAGTGCCCACCAGGTAGGAGAAGCTTTCTTT. Based on the CDR3 plus reference TRBV19 and TRBJ1-1, the full variable domain is DGGITQSPKYLFRKEGQNVTLSCEQNLNHDAMYWYRQDPGQGLRLIYYSQIVNDFQKGDIAEGYSVSREKKESFPLTVTSAQKNPTAFYLCASSAHQVGEAFFGQGTRLTVV.